Listed below are T cell receptor beta chains from one sample, sequenced in a study of T cells after somatic rescue of genetic block. Method: immunoSEQ multiplex PCR; TCRdb's copy keeps in-frame clones and lacks some. The sample carries roughly 12,000 clones, under 85% recorded once. Sequenced: peripheral blood mononuclear cells (PBMCs). The source is a boy between 5 and 17 years old. Both conserved end residues are part of each CDR3. Fields, in order: V gene, D gene, J gene, clone size, CDR3 protein, CDR3 DNA. The D gene is left open where the match is weak. Rows may omit the clone size; those that give it use once, few, many or a size class.

V: TRBV5-4
D: .
J: TRBJ1-6
size: few
CDR3: CASSSALGAESPLHF
DNA: TGTGCCAGCAGCTCGGCCCTAGGGGCGGAATCACCCCTCCACTTT

V: TRBV4-1
D: .
J: TRBJ1-6
size: .
CDR3: CASSPTRQGSSSYNSPLHF
DNA: TGCGCCAGCAGCCCCACAAGGCAAGGCTCGAGCTCCTATAATTCACCCCTCCACTTT

V: TRBV6-1
D: .
J: TRBJ1-5
size: .
CDR3: CASSEAGNHQPQHF
DNA: TGTGCCAGCAGTGAGGCGGGGAATCATCAGCCCCAGCATTTT

V: TRBV4-3
D: .
J: TRBJ1-1
size: .
CDR3: CASSQGRQRPPLNTEAFF
DNA: TGCGCCAGCAGCCAAGGGAGACAGAGGCCGCCCCTGAACACTGAAGCTTTCTTT

V: TRBV7-9
D: TRBD1
J: TRBJ1-6
size: .
CDR3: CASAWGQVNSPLHF
DNA: TGTGCCAGCGCCTGGGGACAGGTTAATTCACCCCTCCACTTT

V: TRBV5-1
D: TRBD2
J: TRBJ2-3
size: once
CDR3: CASSLGLAGGTDTQYF
DNA: TGCGCCAGCAGCCTTGGACTAGCGGGGGGCACAGATACGCAGTATTTT

V: TRBV4-1
D: .
J: TRBJ1-1
size: .
CDR3: CASSQTPGAEAFF
DNA: TGCGCCAGCAGCCAGACACCAGGAGCTGAAGCTTTCTTT

V: TRBV18
D: .
J: TRBJ1-4
size: .
CDR3: CASSDTSTNEKLFF
DNA: TGTGCCAGCTCTGACACTTCAACTAATGAAAAACTGTTTTTT

V: TRBV14
D: TRBD1
J: TRBJ1-4
size: .
CDR3: CASSTTGFREKLFF
DNA: TGTGCCAGCAGCACGACAGGGTTTAGGGAAAAACTGTTTTTT

V: TRBV9
D: .
J: TRBJ2-3
size: .
CDR3: CASSVGREPSHTQYF
DNA: TGTGCCAGCAGCGTAGGTAGGGAACCATCTCATACGCAGTATTTT

V: TRBV15
D: .
J: TRBJ1-6
size: .
CDR3: CATSRDRGGNSPLHF
DNA: TGTGCCACCAGCAGAGATCGGGGGGGTAATTCACCCCTCCACTTT

V: TRBV7-8
D: TRBD1
J: TRBJ1-2
size: .
CDR3: CASSFPPGGQASYGYTF
DNA: TGTGCCAGCAGCTTCCCCCCGGGGGGACAGGCTTCCTATGGCTACACCTTC

V: TRBV29-1
D: TRBD2
J: TRBJ2-1
size: .
CDR3: CSVDLAGGYNEQFF
DNA: TGCAGCGTTGACTTAGCGGGAGGGTACAATGAGCAGTTCTTC